This T cell receptor (beta chain) appears in the sequencing data of a study of T cell responses to AZD1222 COVID-19 vaccine. CDR1 MNHNY and CDR2 SVGAGI come from the germline V gene (reference sequence). The CDR3 has 17 residues. The V end was cut by 5 bases, the J end by 2 bases, with 19 bases between. Assay used: immunoSEQ multiplex PCR; TCRdb lists only in-frame clones, some missing. The table shows tens of thousands of clones, with about 94% occurring only once. V and J are TRBV6-6 and TRBJ1-5; D may be TRBD1 (6 bases). The sequencing used peripheral blood, collected 28 days after the second AZD1222 dose. The clonotype was recovered from an adult who received the AZD1222 COVID-19 vaccine. CDR3 nucleotides: TGTGCCAGCAGTCCCCGGACAGCCGTCCCGGGCAATCAGCCCCAGCATTTT. This gives the protein CASSPRTAVPGNQPQHF.